This T cell receptor (beta chain) was profiled in a study of blood T cell repertoires in COVID-19. The method was immunoSEQ multiplex PCR; TCRdb's version includes in-frame clones alone and lacks a portion of them. The sample holds fewer than 250,000 clones; around four fifths are singletons and the top ten take just over 2.5%. The V and J ends lost 5 bases and 4 bases respectively, with 17 bases between them. This CDR3 contains 15 residues. Germline V gene sequence: CDR1 MNHNY, CDR2 SVGAGI (reference sequence). The chain combines TRBV6-6 with TRBJ1-1; D unresolved. This receptor was obtained from a woman in her 70s with active or convalescent COVID-19. The sequencing input was peripheral blood. The chain's CDR3 is CASSTYSTGGTEAFF. CDR3 DNA: TGTGCCAGCAGTACCTACTCGACGGGAGGCACTGAAGCTTTCTTT.